A single count supports the clone carrying this TCR beta chain. Using immunoSEQ multiplex PCR, the repertoire was profiled, and TCRdb retains in-frame clones only, with some absent. Counted here are about 670,000 clones, 80% to 90% occurring once; the ten biggest clones make up approximately 0.25%. This specimen belongs to a study of blood T cell repertoires in COVID-19. Germline V gene sequence: CDR1 ENHRY, CDR2 SYGVKD. The CDR3 loop spans 14 amino acids. The V and J ends lost 10 bases and 5 bases, in that order; junction bases with no gene match: 8. The rearrangement uses TRBV10-3 and TRBJ2-2; 9 positions match TRBD1. The sample comprised peripheral blood. The clonotype originates from a woman aged 18-30 years with acute or convalescent COVID-19. DNA for the CDR3: TGTGCCACCACAGGGGGCAGGGGGACCGGGGAGCTGTTTTTT. This sequence encodes CATTGGRGTGELFF.